What follows describes a single T cell receptor (beta chain). This sample is part of a study of blood T cell repertoires in COVID-19. Trimming removed 0 bases from V and 8 bases from J, with 16 bases in between. Germline CDR1 is WNHNN and CDR2 is SYGVQD (reference sequence). The CDR3 sequence is 15 residues long. TCRdb's copy holds only in-frame clones and misses some; the assay was immunoSEQ multiplex PCR. The sample lists fewer than 650,000 clones; approximately 91% were seen once. The genes are TRBV10-1 and TRBJ1-2; D may be TRBD1 (5 bases). The clonotype comes from a woman between 45 and 65 years old with COVID-19, enrolled during active disease. Sequencing was carried out using peripheral blood. Here the CDR3 DNA reads TGCGCCAGCAGTGAGTCAAGAGACAGCCTTATCGGCTACACCTTC. Protein product: CASSESRDSLIGYTF.